This T cell receptor beta chain originates from a study of T cells in Graves' hyperthyroidism and ophthalmopathy. RNA transcripts yielded amplified TCR beta CDR3 regions. Researchers ran a first-round RT-PCR on the TCR CDR3 using the HTBI primer set. From the multiplex PCR reads, TCRdb called clonotypes with MiXCR, one entry per CDR3 protein. This repertoire shows some 510,000 distinct CDR3 sequences, around 20% found once; its top ten account for around 27%. V was pared by 3 bases and J by 2 bases, with 11 bases between. Germline CDR1 DFQATT, CDR2 SNEGSKA (reference sequence). The CDR3 loop spans 13 amino acids. This clonotype was seen at least ten times.

Sequencing was performed on blood. The chain is built from TRBV20-1 and TRBJ2-7; D possibly corresponds to TRBD1 (5 bases). The TCR sequence derives from a man aged 18 to 30 with Graves' hyperthyroidism. The CDR3 loop reads CSASTTRAYEQYF. As DNA, the CDR3 is TGCAGTGCTAGCACAACCAGGGCCTACGAGCAGTACTTC.